These T cell receptor beta chains were read from a single sample in a study of CD8 T cells in ankylosing spondylitis. TCRdb re-analysed the 5' RACE reads in MiXCR, keeping a single row per CDR3 protein. The sample shows more than 500,000 distinct CDR3 sequences, about 5% of them seen only once. Sequenced input: blood, either unsorted or a sorted T cell fraction (not recorded which). These receptors came from a male donor with ankylosing spondylitis. Each CDR3 is given with its conserved first and last residue. Fields, in order: J gene, V gene, clone size, D gene, CDR3 protein, CDR3 DNA. D genes are given only for firm matches. Expanded clones get a size class; other rows say once, few or many, or leave the size out.

TRBJ2-7 TRBV20-1 many TRBD2 CSAGTSGLSYEQYF TGCAGTGCAGGGACTAGCGGGCTCTCCTACGAGCAGTACTTC
TRBJ1-2 TRBV12-3/TRBV12-4 many - CASRSGHSYGYTF TGTGCCAGCAGGTCCGGACATTCCTATGGCTACACCTTC
TRBJ1-2 TRBV5-1 many TRBD1 CASSWDRDVGYTF TGCGCCAGCAGCTGGGACAGGGACGTGGGCTACACCTTC
TRBJ1-2 TRBV4-3 many - CASSQDFLEGNYGYTF TGCGCCAGCAGCCAAGATTTTTTAGAGGGAAACTATGGCTACACCTTC
TRBJ2-1 TRBV20-1 few - CSAAKPGTLQSEQFF TGCAGTGCTGCTAAACCGGGGACTCTACAGAGTGAGCAGTTCTTC
TRBJ2-1 TRBV4-3 many - CASSQDRLSGGPMNNEQFF TGCGCCAGCAGCCAAGATAGATTAAGCGGCGGACCTATGAACAATGAGCAGTTCTTC
TRBJ2-5 TRBV7-2 many TRBD2 CASSQSKRDPETQYF TGTGCCAGCAGCCAGTCTAAGCGGGATCCAGAGACCCAGTACTTC
TRBJ2-1 TRBV10-2 many - CASKQYEQFF TGCGCCAGCAAGCAGTATGAGCAGTTCTTC
TRBJ2-1 TRBV21-1 - - CASSSGHEQFF TGTGCCAGCAGTTCGGGGCATGAGCAGTTCTTC
TRBJ2-1 TRBV24-1 many TRBD1 CATYSDRGGYNEQFF TGTGCCACCTACTCGGACAGGGGAGGATACAATGAGCAGTTCTTC
TRBJ2-7 TRBV5-1 few - CASSLRSGLTYEQYF TGCGCCAGCAGCTTGCGATCGGGCCTCACCTACGAGCAGTACTTC
TRBJ1-3 TRBV7-9 many - CASTGSGNTIYF TGTGCCAGCACGGGCTCTGGAAACACCATATATTTT
TRBJ2-1 TRBV6-1 few TRBD1 CASSARLRGLGNEQFF TGTGCCAGCAGTGCGAGACTCAGGGGGCTCGGCAATGAGCAGTTCTTC
TRBJ1-2 TRBV5-4 many TRBD1 CASSKGQGPSNYGYTF TGTGCCAGCAGCAAGGGACAGGGGCCCTCTAACTATGGCTACACCTTC
TRBJ1-4 TRBV6-5 many TRBD1 CASSYYTGDEKLFF TGTGCCAGCAGTTACTATACAGGGGACGAAAAACTGTTTTTT
TRBJ1-1 TRBV5-1 many - CASSPGGIEAFF TGCGCCAGCAGCCCGGGGGGGATTGAAGCTTTCTTT
TRBJ2-1 TRBV5-1 many TRBD1 CASSLGPQGEGYNEQFF TGCGCCAGCAGCTTGGGACCCCAGGGGGAAGGCTACAATGAGCAGTTCTTC
TRBJ2-7 TRBV6-2/TRBV6-3 many - CASSERQGSGDYEQYF TGTGCCAGCAGTGAGAGACAGGGTTCGGGAGACTACGAGCAGTACTTC
TRBJ2-2 TRBV12-3/TRBV12-4 many - CASSPGSPQDTGELFF TGTGCCAGCAGTCCAGGGTCGCCCCAAGACACCGGGGAGCTGTTTTTT
TRBJ1-6 TRBV10-3 many TRBD1 CAVTGTVNSPLHF TGTGCCGTTACCGGGACAGTGAATTCACCCCTCCACTTT
TRBJ2-1 TRBV6-2/TRBV6-3 many - CASQEGGRDEQFF TGTGCCAGCCAAGAGGGGGGGCGCGATGAGCAGTTCTTC
TRBJ2-2 TRBV6-2/TRBV6-3 many TRBD1 CASSTRGRPGGELFF TGTGCCAGCAGTACCAGGGGGCGCCCGGGCGGGGAGCTGTTTTTT
TRBJ2-7 TRBV3-1 many TRBD1 CASSRGRQGPTYEQYF TGTGCCAGCAGCCGAGGACGACAGGGTCCAACCTACGAGCAGTACTTC
TRBJ2-7 TRBV29-1 few - CSVQTAYDGEQYF TGCAGCGTCCAGACAGCGTATGATGGCGAGCAGTACTTC
TRBJ2-1 TRBV24-1 many TRBD1 CATSDLPQGARGNYNEQFF TGTGCCACCAGTGATTTACCACAGGGGGCCAGGGGGAATTACAATGAGCAGTTCTTC
TRBJ1-5 TRBV10-3 many - CAISRQVNQPQHF TGTGCCATCAGTCGACAGGTTAATCAGCCCCAGCATTTT
TRBJ2-7 TRBV27 many - CATATGDLGEQYF TGTGCCACCGCGACGGGAGATTTGGGCGAGCAGTACTTC
TRBJ2-7 TRBV7-9 few - CASSPLGQYEQYF TGTGCCAGCAGCCCTCTTGGACAGTACGAGCAGTACTTC
TRBJ2-7 TRBV7-2 many - CASSLVQHSYEQYF TGTGCCAGCAGCCTGGTCCAGCACTCCTACGAGCAGTACTTC
TRBJ1-1 TRBV5-1 many - CASSLGGQGTVNTEAFF TGCGCCAGCAGCTTGGGGGGTCAGGGAACAGTGAACACTGAAGCTTTCTTT
TRBJ2-1 TRBV20-1 many - CSASQGHEQFF TGCAGTGCTTCACAGGGACATGAGCAGTTCTTC
TRBJ1-1 TRBV7-9 many TRBD1 CASSFTDRGAFF TGTGCCAGCAGCTTCACCGACAGGGGAGCTTTCTTT
TRBJ2-7 TRBV20-1 many - CSARGSFGVKLDEQYF TGCAGTGCTAGGGGTTCTTTTGGGGTAAAGCTTGACGAGCAGTACTTC
TRBJ1-1 TRBV9 many - CASNHQGGLNTEAFF TGTGCCAGCAACCATCAAGGGGGATTGAACACTGAAGCTTTCTTT
TRBJ1-6 TRBV18 - - CASSPLNVRGSPLHF TGTGCCAGCTCACCACTCAACGTGCGAGGTTCACCCCTCCACTTT
TRBJ2-7 TRBV3-1 few TRBD1 CASSQLGRGLYEQYF TGTGCCAGCAGCCAACTCGGCAGGGGGCTCTACGAGCAGTACTTC
TRBJ2-5 TRBV25-1 - TRBD2 CASSEAGGRETQYF TGTGCCAGCAGTGAAGCGGGAGGAAGAGAGACCCAGTACTTC
TRBJ1-6 TRBV6-5 - - CASSYSPYRDWDSPLHF TGTGCCAGCAGTTACTCCCCATACAGGGACTGGGATTCACCCCTCCACTTT
TRBJ1-5 TRBV20-1 many TRBD1 CSAQADRGGSEPQHF TGCAGTGCTCAAGCAGACAGGGGTGGTAGCGAGCCCCAGCATTTT
TRBJ2-3 TRBV5-1 many - CASSPTPGSTDTQYF TGCGCCAGCAGCCCGACACCCGGATCCACAGATACGCAGTATTTT